The TCR beta chain under discussion was sequenced for a study of T cells after posttransplantation cyclophosphamide. As to this clone: Its matching antigen is unknown.

Sequencing used immunoSEQ multiplex PCR; TCRdb keeps in-frame clones, though not all of them. Altogether thousands of clones are present, roughly 77% being singletons, with the ten largest covering 20% to 25%. Germline CDR1 and CDR2: SGHNT and YYREEE (reference sequence). CDR3 size: 16 residues. Trimming took off 1 base at V and 4 bases at J, with 17 bases between the two ends. Cyclophosphamide on days +3 and +4 followed busulfan-fludarabine conditioning and a marrow graft. Whole-study results and caveats: Donor-recipient repertoire similarity was low at 1-2 months, rising over year one. Skin or GI-infiltrating T cells shared few TRB sequences with blood. Recipient CMV seropositivity and CMV reactivation strongly tracked TRB clonality.

The starting material was PBMCs, obtained almost 1,500 days after allogeneic stem cell transplant with posttransplant cyclophosphamide. The chain links TRBV5-4 to TRBJ1-2; D is perhaps TRBD1 (6 bases). This TCR was recovered from a male patient aged 25-45 years who received an allogeneic stem cell transplant from a related donor, was CMV-positive, and had acute GVHD only. Some of these T cells may belong to the graft donor. The CDR3: CASSLPSVGAIYGYTF. Written as DNA, the CDR3 is TGTGCCAGCAGCTTGCCCTCGGTGGGGGCTATCTATGGCTACACCTTC.